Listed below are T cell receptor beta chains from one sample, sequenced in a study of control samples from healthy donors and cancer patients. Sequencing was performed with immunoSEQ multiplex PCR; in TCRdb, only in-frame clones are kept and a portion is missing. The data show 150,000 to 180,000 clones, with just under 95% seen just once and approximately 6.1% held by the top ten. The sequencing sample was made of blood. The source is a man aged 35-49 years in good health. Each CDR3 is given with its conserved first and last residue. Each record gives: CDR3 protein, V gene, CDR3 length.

CDR3: CASSLMAGSNYGYTF
V: TRBV5-1
length: 15

CDR3: CASSSEGGPGGTEAFF
V: TRBV9
length: 16

CDR3: CASSRLTGNYGYTF
V: TRBV18
length: 14

CDR3: CASNQEWRDGYGYTF
V: TRBV3-1/TRBV3-2
length: 15

CDR3: CASSSTRLLGGELFF
V: TRBV7-9
length: 15

CDR3: CASSGWGGTATPRYGYTF
V: TRBV9
length: 18

CDR3: CASSPFGQPYGYTF
V: TRBV18
length: 14

CDR3: CSVSPGTGGDGYTF
V: TRBV29-1
length: 14

CDR3: CASSPGLGRVYTF
V: TRBV6-5
length: 13

CDR3: CASSPGGQGRNQPQHF
V: TRBV7-2
length: 16

CDR3: CASSVGQGGLGTEAFF
V: TRBV9
length: 16

CDR3: CATSPGLAGGMSSYNEQFF
V: TRBV15
length: 19

CDR3: CSAREAYGYTF
V: TRBV20-1
length: 11

CDR3: CASSIPQLKNTEAFF
V: TRBV19
length: 15

CDR3: CASSLTGGASPLHF
V: TRBV27
length: 14

CDR3: CASRSQEQGADTQYF
V: TRBV28
length: 15

CDR3: CASSPPAPSNYGYTF
V: TRBV5-4
length: 15

CDR3: CASSYAGGSTEAFF
V: TRBV6-5
length: 14

CDR3: CASMRTDTYEQYF
V: TRBV2
length: 13

CDR3: CASSLAGAGTEAFF
V: TRBV7-2
length: 14

CDR3: CASSLGPVAFF
V: TRBV11-2
length: 11

CDR3: CASIGTGTDTQYF
V: TRBV5-1
length: 13

CDR3: CASSQADREETQYF
V: TRBV28
length: 14

CDR3: CASSYGDNTIYF
V: TRBV7-9
length: 12

CDR3: CASSYSRDTRPYGYTF
V: TRBV6-6
length: 16

CDR3: CASAGDLASLNTEAFF
V: TRBV5-4
length: 16

CDR3: CAGQVPGQGCNQPQHF
V: TRBV30
length: 16

CDR3: CASSQGQAKSPLHF
V: TRBV3-1/TRBV3-2
length: 14

CDR3: CASSDAGQGGNQPQHF
V: TRBV25-1
length: 16

CDR3: CASSQDGRGSYNSPLHF
V: TRBV4-1
length: 17

CDR3: CASSPETGGYGYTF
V: TRBV18
length: 14

CDR3: CASSLMGDNEQFF
V: TRBV7-2
length: 13

CDR3: CAWSVGWNPGSPLHF
V: TRBV30
length: 15

CDR3: CASSPGTGGFRSTEAFF
V: TRBV5-4
length: 17

CDR3: CATSRDWAAGEVRELFF
V: TRBV15
length: 17

CDR3: CASSQGRGSSYEQYF
V: TRBV4-3
length: 15

CDR3: CASALPGTNTEAFF
V: TRBV14
length: 14

CDR3: CASSSGQGWAFF
V: TRBV7-9
length: 12

CDR3: CASSPRNEKLFF
V: TRBV5-6
length: 12

CDR3: CASRDSHSYNSPLHF
V: TRBV6-5
length: 15

CDR3: CASSWTGNQPQHF
V: TRBV19
length: 13

CDR3: CASSIAGGFGEQYF
V: TRBV18
length: 14

CDR3: CASSVGTGELFF
V: TRBV9
length: 12

CDR3: CAWSAGQGYGYTF
V: TRBV30
length: 13

CDR3: CASSRNPGTGRRSYEQYF
V: TRBV6-2/TRBV6-3
length: 18

CDR3: CASSFRETPNEQFF
V: TRBV18
length: 14

CDR3: CASSFPRGLTHNEQFF
V: TRBV11-2
length: 16

CDR3: CASKTGGMNTEAFF
V: TRBV19
length: 14

CDR3: CASSIKGRINTEAFF
V: TRBV19
length: 15

CDR3: CSAEAGMNTEAFF
V: TRBV29-1
length: 13

CDR3: CASSHIRDVNEKLFF
V: TRBV7-9
length: 15

CDR3: CASSLTGGLFTEAFF
V: TRBV27
length: 15

CDR3: CASSLTGGADGYTF
V: TRBV7-9
length: 14